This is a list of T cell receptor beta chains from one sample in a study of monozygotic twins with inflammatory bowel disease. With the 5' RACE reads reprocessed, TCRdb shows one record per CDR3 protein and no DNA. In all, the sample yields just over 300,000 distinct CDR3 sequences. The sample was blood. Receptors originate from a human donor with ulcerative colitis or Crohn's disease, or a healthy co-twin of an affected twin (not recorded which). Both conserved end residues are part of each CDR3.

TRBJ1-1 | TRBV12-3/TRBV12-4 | CASSESDRNTEAFF
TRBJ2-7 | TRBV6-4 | CASSRPSGSHEQYF
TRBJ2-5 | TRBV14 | CASSEILAVEETQYF
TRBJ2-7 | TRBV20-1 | CSASRDQTYEQYF
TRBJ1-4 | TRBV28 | CASSLFTGIQEGKLFF
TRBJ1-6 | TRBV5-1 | CASSIGQVLGSPLHF
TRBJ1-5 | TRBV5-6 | CASSSEGQFNQPQHF
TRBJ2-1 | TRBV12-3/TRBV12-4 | CASSPRRYNEQFF
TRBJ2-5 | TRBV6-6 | CASSYIVVGETQYF
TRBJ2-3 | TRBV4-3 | CASSPNPPTVRRTDTQYF
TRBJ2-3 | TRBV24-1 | CATAALGRDTQYF
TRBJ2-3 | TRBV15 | CATSRDRLRTDTQYF
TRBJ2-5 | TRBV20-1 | CSASGRGGGDFLRETQYF
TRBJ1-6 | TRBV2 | CASSPFSSPLHF
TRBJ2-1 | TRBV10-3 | CAISGLAGEQFF
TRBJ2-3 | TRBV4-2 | CASSQETSGRANADTQYF
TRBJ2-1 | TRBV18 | CASSQKTAQGVTSSYNEQFF
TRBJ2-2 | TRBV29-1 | CSVRQGSYTGELFF